This TCR beta chain appears in the sequencing data of a study of CD8+CD57+ T cells in acquired aplastic anemia. Using genomic DNA as the template, TCR beta VDJ and CDR3 profiling was carried out. TCRdb re-analysed the reads in MiXCR, keeping a single row per CDR3 protein. The sample records roughly 300,000 distinct CDR3 sequences, about 56% being singletons. The V end lost 0 bases, the J end lost 9 bases, and 14 bases lay between the germline ends. CDR1 and CDR2 from the germline V gene are LNHNV and YYDKDF (reference sequence). CDR3 length equals 15 residues. This clonotype was seen only a few times.

V gene TRBV15 combines with J gene TRBJ2-2, with no clear D. The specimen sequenced was sorted CD4+, CD8+, or CD8+CD57+ T cells (not recorded which) from PBMCs. The clonotype was recovered from a human donor with severe aplastic anemia or a healthy control (not recorded which). The CDR3 loop reads CATSRDRQPTRELFF. For the CDR3, the DNA is TGTGCCACCAGCAGAGATCGGCAGCCTACCAGGGAGCTGTTTTTT.